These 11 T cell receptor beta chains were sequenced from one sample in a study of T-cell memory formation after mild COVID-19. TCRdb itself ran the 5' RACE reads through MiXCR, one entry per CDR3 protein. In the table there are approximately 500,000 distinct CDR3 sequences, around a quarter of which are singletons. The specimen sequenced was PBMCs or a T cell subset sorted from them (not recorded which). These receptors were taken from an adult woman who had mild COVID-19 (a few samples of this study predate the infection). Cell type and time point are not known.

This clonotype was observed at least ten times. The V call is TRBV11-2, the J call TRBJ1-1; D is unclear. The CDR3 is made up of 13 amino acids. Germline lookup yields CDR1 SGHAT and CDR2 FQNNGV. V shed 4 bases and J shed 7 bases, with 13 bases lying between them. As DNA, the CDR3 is TGTGCCAGCAGCTCATCGTGGAGGAGTGAAGCTTTCTTT. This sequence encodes CASSSSWRSEAFF.

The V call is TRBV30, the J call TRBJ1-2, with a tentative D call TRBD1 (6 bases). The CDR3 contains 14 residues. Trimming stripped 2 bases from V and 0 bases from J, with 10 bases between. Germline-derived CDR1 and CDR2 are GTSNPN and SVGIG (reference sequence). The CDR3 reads CAWSTGQPNYGYTF. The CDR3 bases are TGTGCCTGGAGTACCGGACAGCCTAACTATGGCTACACCTTC.

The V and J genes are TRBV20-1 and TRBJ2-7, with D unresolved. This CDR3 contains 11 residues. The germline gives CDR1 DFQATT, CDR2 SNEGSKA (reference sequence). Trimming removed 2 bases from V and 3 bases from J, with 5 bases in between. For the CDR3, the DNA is TGCAGTGCTAGACTAGACTACGAGCAGTACTTC. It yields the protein CSARLDYEQYF.

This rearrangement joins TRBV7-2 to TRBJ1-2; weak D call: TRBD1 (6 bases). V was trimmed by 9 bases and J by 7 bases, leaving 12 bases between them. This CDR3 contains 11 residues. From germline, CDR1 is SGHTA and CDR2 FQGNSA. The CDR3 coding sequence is TGTGCCAGACCGACAGGCCCTGGCTACACCTTC. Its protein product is CARPTGPGYTF.

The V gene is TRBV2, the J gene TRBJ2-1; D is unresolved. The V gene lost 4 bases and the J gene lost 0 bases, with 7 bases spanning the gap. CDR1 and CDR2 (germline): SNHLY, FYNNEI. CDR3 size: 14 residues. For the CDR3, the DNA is TGTGCCAGCAGTGTGACGAGCTCCTACAATGAGCAGTTCTTC. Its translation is CASSVTSSYNEQFF.

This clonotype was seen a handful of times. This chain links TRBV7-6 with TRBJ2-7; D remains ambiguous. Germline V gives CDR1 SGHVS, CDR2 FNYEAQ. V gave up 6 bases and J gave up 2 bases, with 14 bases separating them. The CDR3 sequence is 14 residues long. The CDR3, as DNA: TGTGCCAGCAGGTCCCTGAAACAACCCTACGAGCAGTACTTC. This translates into CASRSLKQPYEQYF.

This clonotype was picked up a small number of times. The CDR3 DNA follows: TGTGCCAGCAGTTTAGGCGGGCAGGGGGCTCTAAGAGGCTACACCTTC. It codes for CASSLGGQGALRGYTF. This chain connects TRBV12-3 or TRBV12-4 to TRBJ1-2; 8 positions agree with TRBD1. J lost 8 bases, V lost 1 base, and 12 bases had no gene match. The CDR3 runs to 16 residues.

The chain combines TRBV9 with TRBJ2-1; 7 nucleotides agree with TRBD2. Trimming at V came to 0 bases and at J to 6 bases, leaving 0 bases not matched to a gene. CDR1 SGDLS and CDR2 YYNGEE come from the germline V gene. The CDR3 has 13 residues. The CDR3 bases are TGTGCCAGCAGCGTAGGGACTAGCAATGAGCAGTTCTTC. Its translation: CASSVGTSNEQFF.

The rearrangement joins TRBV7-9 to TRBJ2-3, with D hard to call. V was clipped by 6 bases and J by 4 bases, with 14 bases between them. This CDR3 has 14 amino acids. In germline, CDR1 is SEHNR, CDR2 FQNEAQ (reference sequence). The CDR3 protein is CASRPPPVSDTQYF. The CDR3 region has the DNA TGTGCCAGCAGACCTCCCCCAGTCTCAGATACGCAGTATTTT.

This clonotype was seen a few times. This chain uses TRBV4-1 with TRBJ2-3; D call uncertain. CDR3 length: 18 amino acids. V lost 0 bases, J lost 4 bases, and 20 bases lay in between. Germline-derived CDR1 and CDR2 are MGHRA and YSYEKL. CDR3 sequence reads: CASSQELFRVGRPDTQYF. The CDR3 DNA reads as TGCGCCAGCAGCCAAGAGTTATTTAGGGTTGGACGACCAGATACGCAGTATTTT.

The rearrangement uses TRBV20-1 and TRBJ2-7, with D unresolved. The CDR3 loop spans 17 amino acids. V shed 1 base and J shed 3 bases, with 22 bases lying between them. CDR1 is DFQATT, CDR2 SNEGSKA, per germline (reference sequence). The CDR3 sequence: CSARVPQFLGMGYEQYF. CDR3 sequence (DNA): TGCAGTGCTAGAGTCCCGCAGTTCTTAGGGATGGGCTACGAGCAGTACTTC.